These T cell receptor beta chains were read from a single sample in a study of blood T cell repertoires in COVID-19. Sequencing used immunoSEQ multiplex PCR; TCRdb keeps in-frame clones, though not all of them. The sample lists 250,000 to 350,000 clones; 88% were seen once. Sequencing was carried out using PBMCs or T cells enriched from blood (not recorded which). All receptors derive from a woman aged 60-75 years in a cohort exposed to, infected with or recovered from COVID-19 (not recorded which). Each CDR3 is given with its conserved first and last residue. Each record gives: V gene, D gene, clone size, CDR3 protein. D genes are given only for firm matches. The size field is filled for only some rows; it gives once, few, many or a size class.

>TRBV19|NA|NA
CASRLNLQETQYF
>TRBV3-1/TRBV3-2|TRBD1|NA
CASSFMTGGLEQYF
>TRBV6-6|TRBD2|NA
CASSGVLAGGYEQYF
>TRBV3-1/TRBV3-2|NA|NA
CASSQEGQTNEKLFF
>TRBV10-1|NA|NA
CASRGGANSPLHF
>TRBV4-1|NA|NA
CASSQESGSNQPQHF
>TRBV30|TRBD1|NA
CAWSVGGTGSTEAFF
>TRBV29-1|NA|NA
CSVSATNEKLFF
>TRBV5-6|TRBD1|once
CASSADRGLENSPLHF
>TRBV19|NA|NA
CASGPGRGSYNEQFF
>TRBV2|TRBD1|NA
CASTRAQGYGANVLTF
>TRBV5-1|TRBD2|NA
CASSWGSGNQQYF
>TRBV28|NA|NA
CASSTPANEKLFF
>TRBV5-6|NA|NA
CASSLRSSGNYGYTF
>TRBV2|NA|once
CASRASYNSPLHF